The T cell receptor beta chain described here comes from a study of blood T cell repertoires in COVID-19. About the research overall: There were acute and convalescent COVID-19 samples, and they came from the United States, Italy and Spain.

Per the authors' pipeline: Amplifying reference gene primers gave estimates of nucleated cell counts. Some clones are missing from TCRdb's copy, which holds only in-frame ones; the method was immunoSEQ multiplex PCR. D and trimming were read from the DNA, whereas the V and J calls and clone size are those reported in that table. The table has 120,000 or so clones, 69% seen once; the top ten hold about 2.2%. J lost 6 bases, V lost 3 bases, and 10 bases had no gene match. The germline V gene encodes CDR1 KGHDR and CDR2 SFDVKD. This CDR3 has 16 residues. The V and J genes are TRBV24-1 and TRBJ1-2; 9 bases are shared with TRBD1. Sequencing used peripheral blood. The receptor's source is a woman aged 70-85 years with acute or convalescent COVID-19. This CDR3 reads CATSDPGTGRSDGYTF. The CDR3 coding sequence is TGTGCCACCAGTGATCCCGGGACAGGGAGGTCTGATGGCTACACCTTC.